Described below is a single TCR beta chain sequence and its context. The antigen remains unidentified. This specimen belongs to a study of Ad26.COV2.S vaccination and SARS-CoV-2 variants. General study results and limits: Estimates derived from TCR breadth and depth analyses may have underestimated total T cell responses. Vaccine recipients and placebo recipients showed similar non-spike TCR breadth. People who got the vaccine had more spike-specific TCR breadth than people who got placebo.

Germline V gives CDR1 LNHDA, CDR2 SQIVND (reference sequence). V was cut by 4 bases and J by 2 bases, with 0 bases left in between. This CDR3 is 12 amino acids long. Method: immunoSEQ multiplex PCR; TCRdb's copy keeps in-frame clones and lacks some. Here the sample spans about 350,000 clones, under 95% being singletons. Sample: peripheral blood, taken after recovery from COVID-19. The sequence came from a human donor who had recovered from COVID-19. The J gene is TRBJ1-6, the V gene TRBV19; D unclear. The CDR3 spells CASSTYNSPLHF. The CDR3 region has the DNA TGTGCCAGTAGTACCTATAATTCACCCCTCCACTTT. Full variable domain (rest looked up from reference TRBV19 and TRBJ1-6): DGGITQSPKYLFRKEGQNVTLSCEQNLNHDAMYWYRQDPGQGLRLIYYSQIVNDFQKGDIAEGYSVSREKKESFPLTVTSAQKNPTAFYLCASSTYNSPLHFGNGTRLTVT.